These T cell receptor beta chains were read from a single sample in a study of identical twins. Using its own MiXCR run on the 5' RACE reads, TCRdb lists one record per CDR3 protein. In the table there are 280,000 or so distinct CDR3 sequences, approximately 8% of which are singletons. These data were also filed under a second study, of yellow fever vaccine responses in identical twins.

The sequenced material came from memory (CD45RO+) T cells sorted from blood. Source of these receptors: a woman younger than 35 in good health. The CDR3 runs from the conserved cysteine through the conserved F or W. Fields, in order: D gene, V gene, clone size, J gene, CDR3 DNA, CDR3 protein. A D gene is named only where the DNA matches it firmly. Clone size, where shown, is once, few, many, or a class for clones that have expanded.

d_call: TRBD1
v_call: TRBV10-3
clone_size: NA
j_call: TRBJ2-7
cdr3_nt: TGTGCCACCCGCGGACAACAGGGGTACAAGCAGTACTTC
cdr3_aa: CATRGQQGYKQYF

d_call: TRBD2
v_call: TRBV28
clone_size: few
j_call: TRBJ2-1
cdr3_nt: TGTGCCAGCAGTTTCGGACTAGCGGGAGGGCCTTTCGTGTTCTTC
cdr3_aa: CASSFGLAGGPFVFF

d_call: NA
v_call: TRBV11-3
clone_size: NA
j_call: TRBJ2-1
cdr3_nt: TGTGCCAGCAGCTCATCCGGGGGTGAGCAGTTCTTC
cdr3_aa: CASSSSGGEQFF

d_call: TRBD1
v_call: TRBV28
clone_size: NA
j_call: TRBJ2-5
cdr3_nt: TGTGCCAGCAGTTTTGGCAGGGGGTACCAAGAGACCCAGTACTTC
cdr3_aa: CASSFGRGYQETQYF

d_call: NA
v_call: TRBV12-3/TRBV12-4
clone_size: many
j_call: TRBJ2-4
cdr3_nt: TGTGCCATCCAGTTTCACGGCTTCAACATTCAGTACTTC
cdr3_aa: CAIQFHGFNIQYF

d_call: TRBD1
v_call: TRBV15
clone_size: few
j_call: TRBJ2-7
cdr3_nt: TGTGCCACCAGCAGAACATCCCTGTTTGGACAGGGGGCGCGATACGAGCAGTACTTC
cdr3_aa: CATSRTSLFGQGARYEQYF

d_call: NA
v_call: TRBV24-1
clone_size: NA
j_call: TRBJ1-2
cdr3_nt: TGTGCCACCAGTGACCCGGGACGGGCGCATGGCTACACCTTC
cdr3_aa: CATSDPGRAHGYTF

d_call: NA
v_call: TRBV2
clone_size: NA
j_call: TRBJ2-7
cdr3_nt: TGTGCCAGCACCGAGGAAATTGGCGAGCAGTACTTC
cdr3_aa: CASTEEIGEQYF

d_call: NA
v_call: TRBV6-2/TRBV6-3
clone_size: NA
j_call: TRBJ2-1
cdr3_nt: TGTGCCAGCACGCCCCGCGGGGTCCCATACAATGAGCAGTTCTTC
cdr3_aa: CASTPRGVPYNEQFF

d_call: NA
v_call: TRBV20-1
clone_size: NA
j_call: TRBJ2-3
cdr3_nt: TGCAGTGCTACCCCACGCCAGGGAATGGGAGATACGCAGTATTTT
cdr3_aa: CSATPRQGMGDTQYF

d_call: NA
v_call: TRBV12-3/TRBV12-4
clone_size: few
j_call: TRBJ2-2
cdr3_nt: TGTGCCAGCAGTTCAATACCCTCGACGGTGGCGGGGTTAAACACCGGGGAGCTGTTTTTT
cdr3_aa: CASSSIPSTVAGLNTGELFF

d_call: NA
v_call: TRBV5-6
clone_size: few
j_call: TRBJ2-2
cdr3_nt: TGTGCCAGCAGCTTGATCGGCGGAAACACCGGGGAGCTGTTTTTT
cdr3_aa: CASSLIGGNTGELFF

d_call: NA
v_call: TRBV5-1
clone_size: NA
j_call: TRBJ2-3
cdr3_nt: TGCGCCAGCAGCTTGATAGACCACACAGATACGCAGTATTTT
cdr3_aa: CASSLIDHTDTQYF

d_call: NA
v_call: TRBV5-6
clone_size: few
j_call: TRBJ2-7
cdr3_nt: TGTGCCAGCAGCTCCGCCGGACAGAGCTCCTACGAGCAGTACTTC
cdr3_aa: CASSSAGQSSYEQYF

d_call: TRBD1
v_call: TRBV25-1
clone_size: NA
j_call: TRBJ2-5
cdr3_nt: TGTGCCAGCAGGGTCTTCAGCACAGGGGGCGAAGAGACCCAGTACTTC
cdr3_aa: CASRVFSTGGEETQYF

d_call: TRBD2
v_call: TRBV7-8
clone_size: many
j_call: TRBJ2-3
cdr3_nt: TGTGCCAGCAGCCTAGGGACTAGCGGGGGCATTCCAGATACGCAGTATTTT
cdr3_aa: CASSLGTSGGIPDTQYF

d_call: NA
v_call: TRBV7-2
clone_size: few
j_call: TRBJ1-2
cdr3_nt: TGTGCCAGCAGCCTCCCGGGATACACTTCATCGTCGGGCTACACCTTC
cdr3_aa: CASSLPGYTSSSGYTF

d_call: NA
v_call: TRBV11-2
clone_size: many
j_call: TRBJ1-1
cdr3_nt: TGTGCCAGCAGCTTTATCCTCCAGCGGGACACTGAAGCTTTCTTT
cdr3_aa: CASSFILQRDTEAFF